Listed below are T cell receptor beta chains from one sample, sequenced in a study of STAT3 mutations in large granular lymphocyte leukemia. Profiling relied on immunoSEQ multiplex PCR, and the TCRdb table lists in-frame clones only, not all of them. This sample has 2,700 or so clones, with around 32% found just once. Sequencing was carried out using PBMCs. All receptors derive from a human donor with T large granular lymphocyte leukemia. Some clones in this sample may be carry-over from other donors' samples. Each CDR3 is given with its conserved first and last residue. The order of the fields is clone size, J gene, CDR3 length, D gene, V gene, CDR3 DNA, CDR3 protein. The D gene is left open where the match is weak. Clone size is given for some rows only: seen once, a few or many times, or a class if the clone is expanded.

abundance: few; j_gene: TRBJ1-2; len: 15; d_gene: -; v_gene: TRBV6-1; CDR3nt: TGTGCCAGCAGTGAAGTCGCCACAGGGAAGTATGGCTACACCTTC; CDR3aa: CASSEVATGKYGYTF
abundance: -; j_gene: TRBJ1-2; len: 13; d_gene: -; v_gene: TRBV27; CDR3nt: TGTGCCAGCCGCCCGGGGTTCGACTATGGCTACACCTTC; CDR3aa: CASRPGFDYGYTF
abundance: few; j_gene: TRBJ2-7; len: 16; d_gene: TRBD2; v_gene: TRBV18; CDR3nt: TGTGCCAGCTCACCGAGGCTAGCGGGGAGCTCCTACGAGCAGTACTTC; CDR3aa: CASSPRLAGSSYEQYF
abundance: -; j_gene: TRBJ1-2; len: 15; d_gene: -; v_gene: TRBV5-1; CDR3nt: TGCGCCAGCAGCTTAAAATCCGAACCAGGGGATGGCTACACCTTC; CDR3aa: CASSLKSEPGDGYTF
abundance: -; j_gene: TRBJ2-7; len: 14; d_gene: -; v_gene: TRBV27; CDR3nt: TGTGCCAGCAGTTCCTGGGACTTCCCCCACGAGCAGTACTTC; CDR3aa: CASSSWDFPHEQYF
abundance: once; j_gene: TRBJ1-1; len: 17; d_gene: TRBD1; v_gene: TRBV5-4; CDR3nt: TGTGCCAGCAGCGGTGGACAGGGGATGGGGATGAACACTGAAGCTTTCTTT; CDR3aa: CASSGGQGMGMNTEAFF
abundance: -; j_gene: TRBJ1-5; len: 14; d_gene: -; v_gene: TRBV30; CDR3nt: TGTGCCTGGAGTCGAGGGAACAGCAATCAGCCCCAGCATTTT; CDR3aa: CAWSRGNSNQPQHF
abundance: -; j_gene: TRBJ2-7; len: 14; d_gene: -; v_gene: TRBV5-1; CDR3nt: TGCGCCAGCAGCTTGTTCAAGGAACTGAACGAGCAGTACTTC; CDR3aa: CASSLFKELNEQYF
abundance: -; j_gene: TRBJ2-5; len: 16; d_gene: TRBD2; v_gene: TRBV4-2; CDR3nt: TGTGCCAGCAGCCCGAGCCCCCAGCGGGGTCAAGAGACCCAGTACTTC; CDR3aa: CASSPSPQRGQETQYF
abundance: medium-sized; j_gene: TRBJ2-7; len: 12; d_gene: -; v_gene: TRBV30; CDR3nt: TGTGCCTGGAGTGTACTAGGCTACGAGCAGTACTTC; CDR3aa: CAWSVLGYEQYF
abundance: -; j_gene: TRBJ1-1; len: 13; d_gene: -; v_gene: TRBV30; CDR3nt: TGTGCCTGGAGCCCAGGGTTGGACACTGAAGCTTTCTTT; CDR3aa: CAWSPGLDTEAFF
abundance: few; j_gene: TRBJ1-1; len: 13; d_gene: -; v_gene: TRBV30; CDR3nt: TGTGCCTGGAGACATACAGGGAGACCTGAAGCTTTCTTT; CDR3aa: CAWRHTGRPEAFF
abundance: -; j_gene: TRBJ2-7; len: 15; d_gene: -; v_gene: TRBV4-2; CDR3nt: TGTGCCAGCAGCCAAGGTCGGGGGACTCTTACCGAGCAGTACTTC; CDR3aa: CASSQGRGTLTEQYF
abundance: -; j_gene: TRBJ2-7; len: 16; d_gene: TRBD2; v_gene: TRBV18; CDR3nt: TGTGCCAGCTCACCTCCGGGACTAGCGGGATTCGGCGAGCAGTACTTC; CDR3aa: CASSPPGLAGFGEQYF
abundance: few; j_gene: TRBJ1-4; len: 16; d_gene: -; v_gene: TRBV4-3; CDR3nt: TGCGCCAGCAGCCAAGATTCCGGGGGCCCTAATGAAAAACTGTTTTTT; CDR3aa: CASSQDSGGPNEKLFF
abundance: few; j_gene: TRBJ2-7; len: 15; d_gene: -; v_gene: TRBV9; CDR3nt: TGTGCCAGCAGCGTGGCCTGGCAGGGAGGCTACGAGCAGTACTTC; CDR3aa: CASSVAWQGGYEQYF
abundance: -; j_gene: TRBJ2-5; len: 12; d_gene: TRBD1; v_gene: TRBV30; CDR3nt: TGTGCCTGGAGTGGAGGGGGCGTGATCCAGTACTTC; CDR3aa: CAWSGGGVIQYF
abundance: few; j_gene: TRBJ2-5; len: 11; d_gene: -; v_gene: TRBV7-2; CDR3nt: TGTGCCAGCAGCCCGGGAGAGACCCAGTACTTC; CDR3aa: CASSPGETQYF
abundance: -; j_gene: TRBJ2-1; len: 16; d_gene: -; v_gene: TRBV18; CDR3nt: TGTGCCAGCTCACCATTCGGAGGTCGGTCCTACAATGAGCAGTTCTTC; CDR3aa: CASSPFGGRSYNEQFF
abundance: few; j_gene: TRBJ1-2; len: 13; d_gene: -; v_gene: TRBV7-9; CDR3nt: TGTGCCAGCAGCTTAGAAGGGGATAGGGGCTACACCTTC; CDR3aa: CASSLEGDRGYTF
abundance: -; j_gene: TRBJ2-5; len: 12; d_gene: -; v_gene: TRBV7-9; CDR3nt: TGTGCCAGCAGCTTAGCAGGGGAGACCCAGTACTTC; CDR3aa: CASSLAGETQYF
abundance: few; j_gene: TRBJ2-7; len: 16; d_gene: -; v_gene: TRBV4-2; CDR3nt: TGTGCCAGCAGCCAAGATGTAGGAGGAGGATCCTACGAGCAGTACTTC; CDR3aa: CASSQDVGGGSYEQYF
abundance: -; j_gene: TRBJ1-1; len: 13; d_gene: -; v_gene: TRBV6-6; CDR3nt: TGTGCCAGCGAGGACGACAGTAGAACTGAAGCTTTCTTT; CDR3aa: CASEDDSRTEAFF
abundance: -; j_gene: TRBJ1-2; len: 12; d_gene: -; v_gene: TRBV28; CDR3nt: TGTGCCAGCGTCCGGGACACCTATGGCTACACCTTC; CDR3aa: CASVRDTYGYTF
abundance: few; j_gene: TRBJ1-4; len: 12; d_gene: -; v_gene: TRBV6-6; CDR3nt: TGTGCCAGCAGTTACAGGAATGAAAAACTGTTTTTT; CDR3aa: CASSYRNEKLFF
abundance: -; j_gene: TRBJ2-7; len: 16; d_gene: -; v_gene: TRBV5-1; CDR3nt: TGCGCCAGCAGCTCTGAATGGGACACCCTAACCTACGAGCAGTACTTC; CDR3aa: CASSSEWDTLTYEQYF
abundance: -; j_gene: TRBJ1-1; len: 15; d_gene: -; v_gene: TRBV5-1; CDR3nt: TGCGCCAGCAGCCCAGAATGGGGAATGGGCACTGAAGCTTTCTTT; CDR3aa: CASSPEWGMGTEAFF
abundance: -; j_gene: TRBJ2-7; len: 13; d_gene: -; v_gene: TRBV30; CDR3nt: TGTGCCTGGGACCTACAGGGCGACTACGAGCAGTACTTC; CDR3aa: CAWDLQGDYEQYF
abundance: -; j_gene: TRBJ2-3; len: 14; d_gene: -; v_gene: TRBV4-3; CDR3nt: TGCGCCAGCAGCCAAGAAGGTGGGACAGATACGCAGTATTTT; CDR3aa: CASSQEGGTDTQYF
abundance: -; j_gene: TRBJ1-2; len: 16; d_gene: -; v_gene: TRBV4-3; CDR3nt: TGCGCCAGCAGCCAGCTCCCATTCGGACGGAACTCTGGCTACACCTTC; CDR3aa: CASSQLPFGRNSGYTF